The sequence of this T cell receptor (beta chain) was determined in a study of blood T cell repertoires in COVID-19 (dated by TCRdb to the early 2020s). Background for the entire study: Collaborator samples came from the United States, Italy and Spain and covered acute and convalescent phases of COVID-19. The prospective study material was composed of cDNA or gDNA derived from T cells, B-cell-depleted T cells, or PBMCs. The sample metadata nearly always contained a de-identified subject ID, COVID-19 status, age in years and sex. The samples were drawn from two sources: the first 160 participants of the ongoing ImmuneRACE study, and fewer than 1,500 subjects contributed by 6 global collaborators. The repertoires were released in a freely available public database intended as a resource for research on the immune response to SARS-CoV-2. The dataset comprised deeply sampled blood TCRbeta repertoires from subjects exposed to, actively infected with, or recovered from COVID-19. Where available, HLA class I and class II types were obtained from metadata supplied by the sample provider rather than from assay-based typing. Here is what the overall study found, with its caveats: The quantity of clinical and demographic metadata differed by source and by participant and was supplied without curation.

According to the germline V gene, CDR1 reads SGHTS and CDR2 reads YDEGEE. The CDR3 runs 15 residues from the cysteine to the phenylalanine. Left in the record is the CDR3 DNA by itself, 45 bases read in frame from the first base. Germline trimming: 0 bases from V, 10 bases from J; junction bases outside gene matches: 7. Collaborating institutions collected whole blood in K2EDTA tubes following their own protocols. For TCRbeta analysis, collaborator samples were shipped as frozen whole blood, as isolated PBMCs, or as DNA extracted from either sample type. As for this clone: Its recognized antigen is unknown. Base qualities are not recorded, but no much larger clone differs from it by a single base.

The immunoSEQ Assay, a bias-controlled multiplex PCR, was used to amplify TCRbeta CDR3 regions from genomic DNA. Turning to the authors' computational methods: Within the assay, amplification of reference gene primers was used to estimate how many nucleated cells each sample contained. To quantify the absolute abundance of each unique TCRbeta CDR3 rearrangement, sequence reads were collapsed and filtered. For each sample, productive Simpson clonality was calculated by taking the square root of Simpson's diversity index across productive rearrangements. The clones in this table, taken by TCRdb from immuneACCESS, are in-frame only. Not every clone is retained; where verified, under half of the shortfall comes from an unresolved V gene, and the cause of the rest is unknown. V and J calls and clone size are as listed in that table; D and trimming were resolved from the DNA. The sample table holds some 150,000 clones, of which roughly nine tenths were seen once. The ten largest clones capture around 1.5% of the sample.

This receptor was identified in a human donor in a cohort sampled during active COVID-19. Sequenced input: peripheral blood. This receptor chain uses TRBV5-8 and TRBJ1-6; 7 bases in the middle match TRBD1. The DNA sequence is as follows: TGTGCCAGCAGCTTGGAACAGGGGAAGAACTCACCCCTCCACTTT. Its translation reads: CASSLEQGKNSPLHF.